The 9 T cell receptor beta chains listed next were all sequenced from one sample in a study of T cell responses to AZD1222 COVID-19 vaccine. The method was immunoSEQ multiplex PCR; TCRdb's version includes in-frame clones alone and lacks a portion of them. In the table there are 95,000 to 150,000 clones, over 75% of which are singletons. Sequences were derived from peripheral blood, sampled on day 0 of AZD1222 vaccination. The receptors originated from an adult in good health.

The rearrangement uses TRBV11-2 and TRBJ2-2, with D uncertain. Trimming pared 5 bases from V and 1 base from J, leaving 5 bases between. The CDR3 length is 13 residues. The germline CDR1 and CDR2 sequences are SGHAT and FQNNGV. The CDR3 DNA reads TGTGCCAGCAGCAAACAGAACACCGGGGAGCTGTTTTTT. It translates to CASSKQNTGELFF.

The chain uses TRBV21-1 and TRBJ2-1; TRBD2 was called by the table and not checked on the DNA. TRBV21-1 is marked as a pseudogene. This CDR3 contains 17 residues. CDR3 loop: CASSMRLGLAGAVEQFF. The CDR3 nucleotides read TGTGCCAGCAGCATGAGACTGGGACTAGCGGGAGCTGTTGAGCAGTTCTTC.

The rearrangement uses TRBV18 and TRBJ2-1; D gene uncertain. This CDR3 is 12 amino acids long. V was trimmed by 4 bases and J by 8 bases, leaving 9 bases between them. Germline V gives CDR1 KGHSH, CDR2 LQKENI. CDR3 in DNA: TGTGCCAGCTCACAGGTTAAGGATGAGCAGTTCTTC. It codes for CASSQVKDEQFF.

The V call is TRBV19, the J call TRBJ1-4; possibly TRBD1 for D (6 bases). The CDR3 loop spans 13 amino acids. CDR1 and CDR2 (germline): LNHDA, SQIVND (reference sequence). Between the trimmed V and J ends, which lost 5 bases and 16 bases, there was a span of 20 bases. Written as DNA, the CDR3 is TGTGCCAGTAGTCCTCGCGAGGGGGAAATTGGGTTTTTT. Its translation is CASSPREGEIGFF.

The chain recombines TRBV2 with TRBJ1-2; 7 nucleotides agree with TRBD1. The CDR3 spans 13 residues. Germline lookup yields CDR1 SNHLY and CDR2 FYNNEI. V lost 8 bases, J lost 5 bases, and 8 bases stayed unmatched. For the CDR3, the DNA is TGTGCCAGCGTTTCAGGGGGAGCTTATGGCTACACCTTC. Translation gives CASVSGGAYGYTF.

The chain is built from TRBV24-1 and TRBJ2-1, with D possibly being TRBD1 or TRBD2 (6 bases each). Germline CDR1 and CDR2: KGHDR and SFDVKD. The CDR3 spans 15 residues. Trimming shortened V by 3 bases and J by 9 bases, and 17 bases separated the two germline ends. CDR3 amino acids: CATSDGPRGASEQFF. CDR3 DNA: TGTGCCACCAGTGATGGGCCGAGGGGGGCAAGTGAGCAGTTCTTC.

The rearrangement uses TRBV28 and TRBJ1-2; no firm D call. The CDR3 spans 14 residues. The germline V and J ends were trimmed by 1 base and 4 bases, with 10 bases remaining between them. Germline CDR1 and CDR2: MDHEN and SYDVKM. In nucleotides, the CDR3 is TGTGCCAGCAGTTTATCAGGCTTCTCCTATGGCTACACCTTC. Residues: CASSLSGFSYGYTF.

A single count supports this clone. V and J are TRBV5-1 and TRBJ2-3; 16 nucleotides agree with TRBD2. The CDR3 length is 16 residues. J lost 5 bases, V lost 3 bases, and 3 bases had no gene match. The germline V gene has CDR1 SGHRS and CDR2 YFSETQ. The CDR3 is CASSSGLAGGIDTQYF. Here the CDR3 DNA reads TGCGCCAGCAGCTCGGGACTAGCGGGAGGGATAGATACGCAGTATTTT.

This chain links TRBV30 with TRBJ2-7; D uncertain. Germline V gene data show CDR1 as GTSNPN and CDR2 as SVGIG (reference sequence). This CDR3 is 13 amino acids long. V lost 2 bases, J lost 1 base, and 9 bases lay in between. DNA of the CDR3: TGTGCCTGGAGTAGGCCACCATCCTACGAGCAGTACTTC. As protein: CAWSRPPSYEQYF.